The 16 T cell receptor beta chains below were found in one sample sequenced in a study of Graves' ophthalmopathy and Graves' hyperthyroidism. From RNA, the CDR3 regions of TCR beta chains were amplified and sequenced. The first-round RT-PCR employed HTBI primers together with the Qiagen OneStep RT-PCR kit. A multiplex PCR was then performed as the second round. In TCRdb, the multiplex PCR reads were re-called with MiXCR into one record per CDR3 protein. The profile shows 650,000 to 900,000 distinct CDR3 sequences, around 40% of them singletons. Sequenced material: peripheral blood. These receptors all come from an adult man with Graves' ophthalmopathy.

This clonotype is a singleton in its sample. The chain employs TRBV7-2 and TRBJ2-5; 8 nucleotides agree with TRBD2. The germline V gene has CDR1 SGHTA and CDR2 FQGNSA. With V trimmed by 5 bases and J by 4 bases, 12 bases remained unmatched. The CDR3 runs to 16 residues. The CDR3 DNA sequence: TGTGCCAGCAGCCATCAGACAAGCGGGAGTGGAGAGACCCAGTACTTC. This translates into CASSHQTSGSGETQYF.

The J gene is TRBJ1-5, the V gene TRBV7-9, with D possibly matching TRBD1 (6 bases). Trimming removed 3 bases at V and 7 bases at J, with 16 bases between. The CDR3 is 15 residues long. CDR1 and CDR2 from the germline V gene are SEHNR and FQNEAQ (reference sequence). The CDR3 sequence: CASSLSWDTSQPQHF. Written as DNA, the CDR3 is TGTGCCAGCAGCTTGAGCTGGGACACGTCGCAGCCCCAGCATTTT.

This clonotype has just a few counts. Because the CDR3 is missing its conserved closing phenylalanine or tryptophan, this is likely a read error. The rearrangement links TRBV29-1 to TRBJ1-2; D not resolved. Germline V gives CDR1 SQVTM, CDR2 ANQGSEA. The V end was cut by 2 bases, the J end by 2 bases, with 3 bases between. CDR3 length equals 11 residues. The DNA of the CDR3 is TGCAGCGTTGAACAAAACTATGGCTACACCCTC. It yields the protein CSVEQNYGYTL.

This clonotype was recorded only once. In DNA, the CDR3 is TGTGCCAGCAGCCCCGGGACTAGCGGATATTACGAGCAGTACTTC. Translating gives CASSPGTSGYYEQYF. The gene calls are TRBV7-9 and TRBJ2-7, with TRBD2 matching over 11 bases. Germline-derived CDR1 and CDR2 are SEHNR and FQNEAQ (reference sequence). The CDR3 spans 15 residues. V gave up 5 bases and J gave up 4 bases; unmatched junction bases: 7.

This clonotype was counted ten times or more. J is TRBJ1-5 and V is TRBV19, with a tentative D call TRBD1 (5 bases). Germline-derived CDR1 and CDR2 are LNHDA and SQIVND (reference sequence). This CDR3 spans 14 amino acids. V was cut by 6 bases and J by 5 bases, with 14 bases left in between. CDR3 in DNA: TGTGCCAGTAGATTAGGGGTGGCAGATCAGCCCCAGCATTTT. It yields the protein CASRLGVADQPQHF.

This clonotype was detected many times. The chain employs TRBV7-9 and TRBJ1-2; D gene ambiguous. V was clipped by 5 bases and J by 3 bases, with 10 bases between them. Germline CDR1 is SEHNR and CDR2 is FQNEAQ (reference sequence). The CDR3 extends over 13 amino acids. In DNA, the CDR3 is TGTGCCAGCAGCATCGGGTTGGACTATGGCTACACCTTC. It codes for CASSIGLDYGYTF.

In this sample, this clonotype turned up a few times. CDR3 in DNA: TGTGCCAGTAGTATAGCAAATGAGATGAACACTGAAGCTTTCTTT. Translating gives CASSIANEMNTEAFF. V usage is TRBV19 and J usage is TRBJ1-1; no reliable D call. V was shortened by 1 base and J by 0 bases, with 9 bases between the two germline ends. CDR1 and CDR2 (germline): LNHDA, SQIVND (reference sequence). There are 15 residues in the CDR3. Variable domain in full (rest from reference TRBV19 and TRBJ1-1): DGGITQSPKYLFRKEGQNVTLSCEQNLNHDAMYWYRQDPGQGLRLIYYSQIVNDFQKGDIAEGYSVSREKKESFPLTVTSAQKNPTAFYLCASSIANEMNTEAFFGQGTRLTVV.

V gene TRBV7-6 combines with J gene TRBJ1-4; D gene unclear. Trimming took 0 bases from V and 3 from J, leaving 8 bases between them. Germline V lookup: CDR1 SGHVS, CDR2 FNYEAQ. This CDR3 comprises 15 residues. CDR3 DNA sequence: TGTGCCAGCAGCTTAGCGCAAAAAGCTAATGAAAAACTGTTTTTT. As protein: CASSLAQKANEKLFF. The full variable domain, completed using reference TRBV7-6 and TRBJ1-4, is GAGVSQSPRYKVTKRGQDVALRCDPISGHVSLYWYRQALGQGPEFLTYFNYEAQQDKSGLPNDRFSAERPEGSISTLTIQRTEQRDSAMYRCASSLAQKANEKLFFGSGTQLSVL.

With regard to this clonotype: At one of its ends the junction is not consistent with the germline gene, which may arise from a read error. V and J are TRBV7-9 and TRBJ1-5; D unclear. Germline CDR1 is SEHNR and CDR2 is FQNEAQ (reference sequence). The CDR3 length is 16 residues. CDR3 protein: CVSSQDPSGYNQPQHF. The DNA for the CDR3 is TGCGTCAGCAGCCAAGATCCGTCAGGTTACAATCAGCCCCAGCATTTT.

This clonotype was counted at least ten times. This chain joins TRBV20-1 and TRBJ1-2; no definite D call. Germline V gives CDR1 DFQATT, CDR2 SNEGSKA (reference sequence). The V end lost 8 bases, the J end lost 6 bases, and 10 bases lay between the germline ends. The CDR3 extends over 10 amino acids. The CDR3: CSSKPNGYTF. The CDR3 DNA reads TGCAGTTCCAAACCGAATGGCTACACCTTC.

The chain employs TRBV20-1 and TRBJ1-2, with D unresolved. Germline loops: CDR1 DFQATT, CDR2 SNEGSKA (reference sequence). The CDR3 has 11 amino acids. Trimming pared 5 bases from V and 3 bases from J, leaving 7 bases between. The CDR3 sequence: CSAPVDYGYTF. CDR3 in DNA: TGCAGTGCTCCAGTGGACTATGGCTACACCTTC.

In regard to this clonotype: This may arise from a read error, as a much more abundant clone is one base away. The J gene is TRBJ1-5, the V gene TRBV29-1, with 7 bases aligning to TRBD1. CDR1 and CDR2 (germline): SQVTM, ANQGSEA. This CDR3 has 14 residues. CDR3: CSASDTGVNHPQHF. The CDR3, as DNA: TGCAGCGCTTCCGACACAGGGGTAAATCACCCCCAGCATTTT.

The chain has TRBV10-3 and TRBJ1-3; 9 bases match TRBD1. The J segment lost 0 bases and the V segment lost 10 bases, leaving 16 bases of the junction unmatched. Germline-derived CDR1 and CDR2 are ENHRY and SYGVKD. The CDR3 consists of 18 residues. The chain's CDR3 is CASSSAQGAKDSGNTIYF. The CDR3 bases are TGTGCCAGCAGCTCGGCACAGGGGGCGAAAGACTCTGGAAACACCATATATTTT.

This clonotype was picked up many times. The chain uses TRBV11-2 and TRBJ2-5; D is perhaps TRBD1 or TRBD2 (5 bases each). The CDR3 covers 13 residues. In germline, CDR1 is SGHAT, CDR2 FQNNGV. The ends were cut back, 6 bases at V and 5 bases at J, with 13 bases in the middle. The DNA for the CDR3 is TGTGCCAGCAGGAGGGCAGGGAGCGAGACCCAGTACTTC. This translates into CASRRAGSETQYF.

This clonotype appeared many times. In DNA form, the CDR3 reads TGTGCCAGCAGTTTAGGCCGACCGAACCTTAAGGGGACCCAGTACTTC. It specifies CASSLGRPNLKGTQYF. The chain joins TRBV27 to TRBJ2-5; D gene unclear. The V end lost 2 bases, the J end lost 7 bases, and 20 bases lay between the germline ends. The CDR3 covers 16 residues. Germline CDR1 MNHEY, CDR2 SMNVEV (reference sequence).

The chain's CDR3 is CSARESQLQETQYF. The DNA of the CDR3 is TGCAGTGCTAGAGAAAGCCAGCTCCAAGAGACCCAGTACTTC. The chain has TRBV20-1 and TRBJ2-5; D uncertain. Trimming pared 0 bases from V and 1 base from J, leaving 9 bases between. From germline, CDR1 is DFQATT and CDR2 SNEGSKA (reference sequence). The CDR3 loop spans 14 amino acids.